The 29 T cell receptor beta chains reported below all come from one sample, sequenced in a study of blood T cell repertoires in COVID-19. Assay used: immunoSEQ multiplex PCR; TCRdb lists only in-frame clones, some missing. The table lists just under 350,000 clones, 88% of them singletons, with about 7% in the top ten. The source material was peripheral blood. The origin of the receptors is an older woman with COVID-19, enrolled during active disease.

The rearrangement links TRBV5-8 to TRBJ2-1; D may be TRBD2 (6 bases). The CDR3 is 15 amino acids. Germline values: CDR1 SGHTS, CDR2 YDEGEE. V lost 5 bases to trimming and J lost 8 bases, with 20 bases between them. The CDR3 loop is CASSWGVAARDEQFF. The DNA for the CDR3 is TGTGCCAGCAGTTGGGGGGTGGCAGCCCGTGATGAGCAGTTCTTC.

The chain employs TRBV4-1 and TRBJ2-3, with 10 bases matching TRBD1. This CDR3 has 15 residues. Germline V lookup: CDR1 MGHRA, CDR2 YSYEKL. The trim removed 1 base at V and 5 bases at J, leaving 3 bases unmatched. This CDR3 is CASSQAWTGGDTQYF. The CDR3 nucleotides are TGCGCCAGCAGCCAAGCTTGGACAGGGGGAGATACGCAGTATTTT.

The rearrangement joins TRBV19 to TRBJ1-2; tentatively, D is TRBD1 (6 bases). Germline assignment: CDR1 LNHDA and CDR2 SQIVND (reference sequence). The CDR3 loop spans 12 amino acids. Between the trimmed V and J ends, which lost 4 bases and 7 bases, there was a span of 10 bases. For the CDR3, the DNA is TGTGCCAGTAGTACCCAGGACAGTGGCTACACCTTC. It yields the protein CASSTQDSGYTF. Full variable domain (remainder filled in from reference TRBV19 and TRBJ1-2): DGGITQSPKYLFRKEGQNVTLSCEQNLNHDAMYWYRQDPGQGLRLIYYSQIVNDFQKGDIAEGYSVSREKKESFPLTVTSAQKNPTAFYLCASSTQDSGYTFGSGTRLTVV.

In this sample, this clone turned up a few times. The V and J genes are TRBV7-8 and TRBJ1-1; D possibly corresponds to TRBD1 (5 bases). The CDR3 loop spans 13 amino acids. V lost 1 base to trimming and J lost 5 bases, with 8 bases between them. CDR1 and CDR2 from the germline V gene are SGHVS and FQNEAQ. Here the CDR3 DNA reads TGTGCCAGCAGCTTAGGAAGACAGACTGAAGCTTTCTTT. It codes for CASSLGRQTEAFF.

CDR3 sequence (DNA): TGCGCCAGCAGCCTGACCATGGCAGGGGGCACTGAAGCTTTCTTT. Encoded protein: CASSLTMAGGTEAFF. The chain joins TRBV4-3 to TRBJ1-1; TRBD1 agrees at 7 bases. The germline V gene encodes CDR1 LGHNA and CDR2 YSLEER. V gave up 4 bases and J gave up 4 bases; unmatched junction bases: 9. This CDR3 is 15 amino acids long.

The sample holds one count of this clone. This chain links TRBV7-2 with TRBJ2-7; TRBD1 matches 7 bases. The germline V gene has CDR1 SGHTA and CDR2 FQGNSA. The CDR3 contains 15 residues. The V segment lost 5 bases and the J segment 4 bases; nucleotides outside the gene matches: 11. The CDR3 spells CASSTTTTGRYEQYF. CDR3 nucleotides: TGTGCCAGCAGCACGACGACGACAGGGCGGTACGAGCAGTACTTC.

In DNA form, the CDR3 reads TGCGCCAGCAGCGGATCGGGACAGCACAATGAGCAGTTCTTC. This gives the protein CASSGSGQHNEQFF. V and J are TRBV5-1 and TRBJ2-1; 7 nucleotides align to TRBD1. Germline loops: CDR1 SGHRS, CDR2 YFSETQ. The ends lost 4 bases at V and 5 bases at J; junction bases unmatched: 6. The CDR3 contains 14 residues.

This clone was observed a single time. The CDR3 sequence is CASSETGGPNYGYTF. CDR3 DNA sequence: TGTGCCAGCAGTGAAACAGGGGGACCTAACTATGGCTACACCTTC. The chain employs TRBV5-6 and TRBJ1-2, with TRBD1 matching 8 bases. The J segment lost 0 bases and the V segment lost 5 bases, leaving 6 bases of the junction unmatched. The CDR3 has 15 amino acids. Germline CDR1 SGHDT, CDR2 YYEEEE.

The V call is TRBV27, the J call TRBJ2-3, with a weak D call TRBD1 (8 bases). Germline lookup yields CDR1 MNHEY and CDR2 SMNVEV (reference sequence). Trimming shortened V by 7 bases and J by 6 bases, and 26 bases separated the two germline ends. The CDR3 length is 17 residues. CDR3 DNA sequence: TGTGCCAGCAAACGGAGATCAGGAGGACAGGGAGGGGATACGCAGTATTTT. Protein sequence: CASKRRSGGQGGDTQYF.

This chain uses TRBV4-1 with TRBJ2-1; D unclear. The CDR3 extends over 16 amino acids. V lost 3 bases and J 6 bases, leaving 18 bases between the germline ends. Germline CDR1 and CDR2: MGHRA and YSYEKL. DNA for the CDR3: TGCGCCAGCAGCCATGTTGGTCTAGTCATAGGCAATGAGCAGTTCTTC. Its translation is CASSHVGLVIGNEQFF.

The rearrangement joins TRBV27 to TRBJ2-7; 11 positions agree with TRBD1. The V gene's germline CDR1 is MNHEY and CDR2 SMNVEV (reference sequence). V dropped 4 bases and J dropped 2; count of bases not matched to a gene: 4. CDR3 size: 15 residues. The CDR3 spells CASSWGQGGTYEQYF. The CDR3 coding sequence is TGTGCCAGCAGTTGGGGACAGGGGGGAACCTACGAGCAGTACTTC.

This clone was seen a handful of times. V and J are TRBV19 and TRBJ1-5; D gene uncertain. The CDR3 extends over 16 amino acids. V was pared by 3 bases and J by 0 bases, with 12 bases between. CDR1 LNHDA and CDR2 SQIVND come from the germline V gene (reference sequence). CDR3 region: CASSMSERYSNQPQHF. The CDR3 coding sequence is TGTGCCAGTAGTATGAGTGAGAGGTATAGCAATCAGCCCCAGCATTTT.

This clone appeared a single time. This sequence joins TRBV30 and TRBJ1-5; maybe TRBD1 (6 bases). Per germline, CDR1 GTSNPN and CDR2 SVGIG (reference sequence). The V end lost 1 base, the J end lost 2 bases, and 15 bases lay between the germline ends. The CDR3 consists of 16 residues. The chain's CDR3 is CAWSESWGLGNQPQHF. CDR3 bases: TGTGCCTGGAGTGAGTCCTGGGGGCTGGGCAATCAGCCCCAGCATTTT.

The rearrangement joins TRBV9 to TRBJ1-1, with D maybe TRBD1 (6 bases). Germline V gene sequence: CDR1 SGDLS, CDR2 YYNGEE. This CDR3 is built from 15 residues. Trimming left V 0 bases short and J 1 base short, with 10 bases between. Here the CDR3 DNA reads TGTGCCAGCAGCGTAGATCCAGGGGAGAACACTGAAGCTTTCTTT. Protein product: CASSVDPGENTEAFF. The variable domain in full, completed from reference TRBV9 and TRBJ1-1, reads DSGVTQTPKHLITATGQRVTLRCSPRSGDLSVYWYQQSLDQGLQFLIQYYNGEERAKGNILERFSAQQFPDLHSELNLSSLELGDSALYFCASSVDPGENTEAFFGQGTRLTVV.

The chain joins TRBV10-1 to TRBJ1-5, with TRBD1 matching over 8 bases. This CDR3 comprises 13 residues. Trimming took 2 bases from V and 6 from J; bases not matched to a gene: 0. CDR1 WNHNN and CDR2 SYGVQD come from the germline V gene (reference sequence). The CDR3 sequence: CASSEDRGQPQHF. The CDR3 DNA reads TGCGCCAGCAGTGAGGACAGGGGTCAGCCCCAGCATTTT.

This clone is a singleton in its sample. J is TRBJ1-1 and V is TRBV19, with D perhaps matching TRBD1 (6 bases). V gave up 1 base and J gave up 4 bases, with 13 bases separating them. In germline, CDR1 is LNHDA, CDR2 SQIVND (reference sequence). This CDR3 contains 15 residues. CDR3 sequence reads: CASSIARQGGTEAFF. CDR3 sequence (DNA): TGTGCCAGTAGTATAGCGAGGCAAGGGGGCACTGAAGCTTTCTTT.

V gene TRBV9 combines with J gene TRBJ1-1; D remains ambiguous. CDR3 length equals 14 residues. Trimming took off 0 bases at V and 4 bases at J, with 10 bases between the two ends. Germline lookup yields CDR1 SGDLS and CDR2 YYNGEE. CDR3 in amino acids: CASSVDGEATEAFF. In DNA, the CDR3 is TGTGCCAGCAGCGTAGACGGGGAAGCCACTGAAGCTTTCTTT.

V is TRBV5-5 and J is TRBJ1-1, with no clear D. Trimming left V 0 bases short and J 7 bases short, with 10 bases between. From germline, CDR1 is SGHKS and CDR2 YYEKEE (reference sequence). CDR3 length: 13 amino acids. The CDR3 nucleotides read TGTGCCAGCAGCTTGGCCGTGTCGGTTGAAGCTTTCTTT. Residues: CASSLAVSVEAFF. Drawing the rest from reference TRBV5-5 and TRBJ1-1, the complete variable domain is DAGVTQSPTHLIKTRGQQVTLRCSPISGHKSVSWYQQVLGQGPQFIFQYYEKEERGRGNFPDRFSARQFPNYSSELNVNALLLGDSALYLCASSLAVSVEAFFGQGTRLTVV.

In DNA form, the CDR3 reads TGTGCCAGCAGTGGACAGCCCATGAACACTGAAGCTTTCTTT. Translation: CASSGQPMNTEAFF. The rearrangement links TRBV7-8 to TRBJ1-1; maybe TRBD1 (6 bases). V gave up 6 bases and J gave up 0 bases, with 11 bases separating them. The CDR3 is 14 amino acids. Germline CDR1 is SGHVS and CDR2 is FQNEAQ.

This chain connects TRBV24-1 to TRBJ2-3; 8 nucleotides match TRBD2. CDR3 length equals 16 residues. V shed 3 bases and J 3 bases; nucleotides not matched to a gene: 7. Germline assignment: CDR1 KGHDR and CDR2 SFDVKD. CDR3 sequence reads: CATSDARLAMTDTQYF. For the CDR3, the DNA is TGTGCCACCAGTGATGCGAGACTAGCGATGACAGATACGCAGTATTTT.

The chain couples TRBV6-4 to TRBJ1-1; 7 bases map to TRBD1. This CDR3 has 15 amino acids. Germline V CDR1 and CDR2: MRHNA, SNTAGT. Trimming at V came to 6 bases and at J to 0 bases, leaving 7 bases not matched to a gene. The CDR3: CASRRQGGVNTEAFF. The CDR3 DNA reads as TGTGCCAGCAGACGACAGGGTGGAGTGAACACTGAAGCTTTCTTT.

The J gene is TRBJ2-3, the V gene TRBV18, with D unclear. CDR3 length: 14 amino acids. From germline, CDR1 is KGHSH and CDR2 LQKENI. V gave up 3 bases and J gave up 2 bases, with 9 bases separating them. The CDR3 loop reads CASSPPGLTDTQYF. DNA of the CDR3: TGTGCCAGCTCACCTCCAGGCCTCACAGATACGCAGTATTTT.

The chain uses TRBV5-1 and TRBJ2-1, with D tentatively TRBD1 (6 bases). CDR1 is SGHRS and CDR2 is YFSETQ in the germline V gene. The CDR3 sequence is 16 residues long. The V end was cut by 1 base, the J end by 0 bases, with 11 bases between. The CDR3 DNA follows: TGCGCCAGCAGCTTGACAGGGAGCAGCTCCTACAATGAGCAGTTCTTC. Protein: CASSLTGSSSYNEQFF. The variable domain in full, completed from reference TRBV5-1 and TRBJ2-1, reads KAGVTQTPRYLIKTRGQQVTLSCSPISGHRSVSWYQQTPGQGLQFLFEYFSETQRNKGNFPGRFSGRQFSNSRSEMNVSTLELGDSALYLCASSLTGSSSYNEQFFGPGTRLTVL.

The chain combines TRBV27 with TRBJ1-1; a weak D match, TRBD1 (6 bases). CDR1 is MNHEY, CDR2 SMNVEV, per germline (reference sequence). The CDR3 runs to 14 residues. V dropped 4 bases and J dropped 4 bases, with 13 bases sitting between them. CDR3 amino acids: CASSYPGGATEAFF. The DNA of the CDR3 is TGTGCCAGCAGTTATCCCGGGGGGGCCACTGAAGCTTTCTTT.

The chain couples TRBV9 to TRBJ1-2, with 9 bases lining up with TRBD1. Germline V lookup: CDR1 SGDLS, CDR2 YYNGEE. The CDR3 runs 15 residues. Trimming removed 4 bases from V and 1 base from J; junction bases left unmatched: 5. The CDR3 region is CASSSQGADNYGYTF. The CDR3 nucleotides read TGTGCCAGCAGCTCACAGGGGGCAGATAACTATGGCTACACCTTC.

This chain connects TRBV5-4 to TRBJ2-5, with a tentative D call TRBD1 (6 bases). Per germline, CDR1 SGHNT and CDR2 YYREEE (reference sequence). Trimming left V 4 bases short and J 2 bases short, with 9 bases between. The length of the CDR3 is 13 residues. As DNA, the CDR3 is TGTGCCAGCAGCGCAGGACAGCAAGAGACCCAGTACTTC. This codes for CASSAGQQETQYF.

The genes are TRBV7-9 and TRBJ1-1, with 9 bases fitting TRBD1. The CDR3 consists of 14 residues. V was pared by 5 bases and J by 4 bases, with 5 bases of the junction left unmatched. Germline CDR1 reads SEHNR; CDR2 reads FQNEAQ (reference sequence). The CDR3 spells CASSPRQGGTEAFF. CDR3 nucleotide sequence: TGTGCCAGCAGCCCTCGACAGGGGGGCACTGAAGCTTTCTTT.

This clone occurred once. The chain links TRBV7-6 to TRBJ1-2; D is possibly TRBD1 (5 bases). CDR1 and CDR2 (germline): SGHVS, FNYEAQ. CDR3 length equals 15 residues. Trimming removed 3 bases from V and 3 bases from J, with 14 bases in between. The CDR3 reads CASSFGNTGDYGYTF. Written as DNA, the CDR3 is TGTGCCAGCAGCTTCGGAAATACAGGAGACTATGGCTACACCTTC.

This sequence joins TRBV18 and TRBJ2-3; weak D call: TRBD1 (5 bases). The CDR3 has 16 residues. CDR1 is KGHSH and CDR2 is LQKENI in the germline V gene. Trimming left V 5 bases short and J 6 bases short, with 21 bases between. The CDR3 here is CASSTTFLTGGDTQYF. The CDR3 bases are TGTGCCAGCTCAACTACCTTTCTCACAGGTGGGGATACGCAGTATTTT.